A selection of T cell receptor beta chains follows, all from one sample in a study of brain T cells in children with intractable seizures. Profiled with immunoSEQ multiplex PCR; TCRdb holds only in-frame clones, not every one. The repertoire holds about 320,000 clones, over 90% seen once, with roughly 5.7% in the top ten. The specimen was peripheral blood, collected 4 to 6 months after surgery. These receptor sequences come from a boy younger than two with tuberous sclerosis and intractable seizures. Each CDR3 is given with its conserved first and last residue. Each record gives: V gene, J gene, CDR3 protein.

>TRBV15|TRBJ2-1
CATSRQPGQGYNEQFF
>TRBV19|TRBJ1-2
CASSIRVGNYGYTF
>TRBV30|TRBJ1-1
CAWSYDSYTEAFF
>TRBV7-2|TRBJ1-6
CASSLVTSAYSPLHF
>TRBV5-6|TRBJ1-5
CASSSGTDSNQPQHF
>TRBV30|TRBJ2-7
CAWSVWTSGSAYEQYF
>TRBV5-5|TRBJ1-3
CASSLFRDTSSGNTIYF
>TRBV19|TRBJ2-1
CASSSLSGSSYNEQFF
>TRBV18|TRBJ2-1
CASSPGGEYYNEQFF
>TRBV27|TRBJ2-7
CASSLRRDSREQYF
>TRBV5-6|TRBJ1-5
CASSLGHLNQPQHF
>TRBV18|TRBJ2-5
CASSPPGGEETQYF
>TRBV6-5|TRBJ1-2
CASSWGQATHYGYTF
>TRBV5-1|TRBJ2-1
CASSLIGSHEQFF
>TRBV5-8|TRBJ2-3
CASSSQGDTQYF
>TRBV6-5|TRBJ1-3
CAGSWDSGNTIYF
>TRBV5-1|TRBJ2-3
CASSWSGKSYTDTQYF
>TRBV19|TRBJ1-2
CASSGPGGINYGYTF
>TRBV6-5|TRBJ1-5
CASSPPNQPQHF
>TRBV5-1|TRBJ2-7
CASSSDVSYEQYF
>TRBV29-1|TRBJ2-7
CSVRQDASYEQYF
>TRBV5-6|TRBJ1-5
CASSRRAGSNQPQHF
>TRBV6-5|TRBJ2-7
CASSSSLRTYEQYF
>TRBV30|TRBJ1-6
CAWTMGSYSPLHF
>TRBV12-5|TRBJ2-3
CASGTQNREGPDTQYF
>TRBV4-1|TRBJ2-1
CASSQGQGRSYNEQFF
>TRBV4-2|TRBJ2-2
CASSQDVRTSNTGELFF
>TRBV24-1|TRBJ2-2
CATSPGGGFTGELFF
>TRBV5-4|TRBJ2-5
CASSPTSGQETQYF
>TRBV7-9|TRBJ1-1
CASSSSYGTGTEAFF
>TRBV2|TRBJ1-1
CASSDGGLLDTEAFF
>TRBV6-5|TRBJ1-2
CASSYGQAYGYTF
>TRBV4-1|TRBJ2-5
CASSLFSTTGPETQYF
>TRBV9|TRBJ2-5
CASSLGGLETQYF
>TRBV5-8|TRBJ1-2
CASREGGGYTF
>TRBV27|TRBJ1-4
CASSPREGSAKLFF
>TRBV27|TRBJ2-1
CASSPWTSGGDEQFF
>TRBV4-1|TRBJ2-3
CASSQGPSYTDTQYF
>TRBV29-1|TRBJ2-1
CSVGTAYSSYNEQFF
>TRBV7-8|TRBJ1-2
CASSAATGGGYGYTF
>TRBV7-2|TRBJ2-7
CASSLNQDRPYEQYF
>TRBV7-2|TRBJ2-7
CASSFLAGLGHEQYF
>TRBV6-5|TRBJ1-1
CASSWTGEMTEAFF